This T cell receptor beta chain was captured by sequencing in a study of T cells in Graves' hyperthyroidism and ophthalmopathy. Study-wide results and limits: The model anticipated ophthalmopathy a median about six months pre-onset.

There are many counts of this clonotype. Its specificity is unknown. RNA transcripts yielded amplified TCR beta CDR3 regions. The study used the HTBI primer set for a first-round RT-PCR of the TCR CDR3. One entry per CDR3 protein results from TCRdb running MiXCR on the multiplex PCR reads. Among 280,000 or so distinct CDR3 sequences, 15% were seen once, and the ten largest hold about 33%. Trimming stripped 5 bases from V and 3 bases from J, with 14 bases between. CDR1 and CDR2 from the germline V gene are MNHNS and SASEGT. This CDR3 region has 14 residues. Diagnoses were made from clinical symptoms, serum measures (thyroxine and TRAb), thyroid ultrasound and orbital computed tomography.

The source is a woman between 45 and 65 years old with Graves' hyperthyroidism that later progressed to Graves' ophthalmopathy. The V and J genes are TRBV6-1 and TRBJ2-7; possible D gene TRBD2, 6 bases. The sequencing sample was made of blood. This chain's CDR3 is CASSFGTRRYEQYF. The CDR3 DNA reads TGTGCCAGCAGTTTTGGGACTCGCCGCTACGAGCAGTACTTC.